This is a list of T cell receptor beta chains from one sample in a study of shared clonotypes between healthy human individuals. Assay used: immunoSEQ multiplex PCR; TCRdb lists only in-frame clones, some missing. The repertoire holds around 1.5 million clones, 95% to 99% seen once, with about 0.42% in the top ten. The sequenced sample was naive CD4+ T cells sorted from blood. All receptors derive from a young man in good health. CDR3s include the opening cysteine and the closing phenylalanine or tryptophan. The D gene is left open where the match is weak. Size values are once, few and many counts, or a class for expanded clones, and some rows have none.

CATSDRDNEQFF,TGCGCCACCTCGGACAGAGACAATGAGCAGTTCTTC,TRBJ2-1,TRBV10-2,NA,NA
CASTGTGNQPQHF,TGTGCCAGCACCGGGACAGGGAATCAGCCCCAGCATTTT,TRBJ1-5,TRBV2,TRBD1,many
CASSHGTLTYQPQHF,TGCGCCAGCAGCCACGGGACACTAACTTATCAGCCCCAGCATTTT,TRBJ1-5,TRBV4-3,NA,NA
CAWSVRGFEKLFF,TGTGCCTGGAGTGTACGAGGATTTGAAAAACTGTTTTTT,TRBJ1-4,TRBV30,NA,NA
CAWSVLGRGTEAFF,TGTGCCTGGAGTGTCCTGGGACGGGGCACTGAAGCTTTCTTT,TRBJ1-1,TRBV30,NA,NA
CASSHGRREQYF,TGTGCCAGCAGCCACGGGCGCCGGGAGCAGTACTTC,TRBJ2-7,TRBV11-2,NA,NA
CASSKERRRDTEAFF,TGTGCCAGCTCAAAGGAACGAAGGCGGGACACTGAAGCTTTCTTT,TRBJ1-1,TRBV18,NA,once
CASSLPFRGQDGETQYF,TGTGCCAGCAGCTTACCCTTCAGGGGGCAGGATGGAGAGACCCAGTACTTC,TRBJ2-5,TRBV7-9,TRBD1,NA
CASSVGGEQYF,TGCGCCAGCAGCGTAGGGGGCGAGCAGTACTTC,TRBJ2-7,TRBV5-1,NA,NA
CATGGRDSYNEQFF,TGTGCCACCGGGGGGCGGGACTCCTACAATGAGCAGTTCTTC,TRBJ2-1,TRBV5-4,NA,NA
CASSLPSGGRTDTQYF,TGCGCCAGCAGCTTGCCCAGCGGGGGACGCACAGATACGCAGTATTTT,TRBJ2-3,TRBV5-1,TRBD2,NA
CASSLRGRNSNEQYF,TGCGCCAGCAGCTTGCGCGGGAGAAATAGCAACGAGCAGTACTTC,TRBJ2-7,TRBV5-1,TRBD2,once
CASNAGASSGNTIYF,TGTGCCAGTAATGCAGGGGCGAGCTCTGGAAACACCATATATTTT,TRBJ1-3,TRBV19,NA,NA
CASSPGQGVGNEKLFF,TGCGCCAGCAGTCCGGGACAGGGGGTGGGTAATGAAAAACTGTTTTTT,TRBJ1-4,TRBV10-1,TRBD1,few
CASSSRLRGTSWKLFF,TGTGCCAGCAGCTCCCGTCTCAGGGGAACTTCGTGGAAACTGTTTTTT,TRBJ1-4,TRBV5-8,NA,NA
CASSLSVGDSYEQYF,TGTGCCAGCAGTTTATCGGTTGGAGACTCCTACGAGCAGTACTTC,TRBJ2-7,TRBV27,NA,NA
CASVSIHPKQEGELFF,TGTGCCAGCGTTTCGATACATCCAAAACAGGAAGGGGAGCTGTTTTTT,TRBJ2-2,TRBV7-9,NA,NA
CASSPLARQGANTGELFF,TGTGCCAGCTCACCACTAGCGCGACAGGGGGCGAACACCGGGGAGCTGTTTTTT,TRBJ2-2,TRBV18,TRBD1,once
CASSQLAGGYNEQFF,TGTGCCAGCAGTCAACTAGCGGGAGGATACAATGAGCAGTTCTTC,TRBJ2-1,TRBV6-6,TRBD2,NA
CASSVDRVHEQYF,TGTGCCAGCAGTGTGGACAGGGTCCACGAGCAGTACTTC,TRBJ2-7,TRBV6-1,TRBD1,once
CASSPGLAGGSYEQYF,TGTGCCAGCAGCCCGGGACTAGCGGGAGGTAGTTACGAGCAGTACTTC,TRBJ2-7,TRBV7-9,TRBD2,NA
CASSSGLAANEQFF,TGTGCCAGCAGCTCGGGACTAGCGGCTAATGAGCAGTTCTTC,TRBJ2-1,TRBV7-3,TRBD2,NA
CASSQNSGEQFF,TGTGCCAGTAGTCAGAATAGCGGAGAGCAGTTCTTC,TRBJ2-1,TRBV19,NA,NA
CASSSEPGQGVGDTQYF,TGTGCCAGCAGCTCCGAGCCGGGACAGGGGGTTGGAGATACGCAGTATTTT,TRBJ2-3,TRBV5-4,TRBD1,NA
CASHDRLINDEQYF,TGTGCCAGCCACGATAGACTGATAAACGACGAGCAGTACTTC,TRBJ2-7,TRBV6-5,NA,NA
CASSPGAGGYTF,TGTGCCAGCAGCCCCGGGGCGGGTGGCTACACCTTC,TRBJ1-2,TRBV13,NA,NA
CASSPISGGYQETQYF,TGTGCCAGCAGCCCCATTTCGGGAGGGTACCAAGAGACCCAGTACTTC,TRBJ2-5,TRBV5-5,TRBD2,NA